The 9 T cell receptor beta chains below all came from one sample that was sequenced in a study of glioma-infiltrating T cells. The iRepertoire nested amplicon-rescue multiplex PCR amplified TCR alpha and beta CDR3s from RNA. TCRdb reprocessed the multiplex PCR reads via MiXCR and lists one record per CDR3 protein. The table has approximately 120,000 distinct CDR3 sequences, roughly 24% seen once. Sequencing input: glioma tissue, nonneoplastic brain tissue, or PBMCs (not recorded which). The receptors were gathered from a human donor with low-grade glioma or glioblastoma, undergoing nonglioma brain surgery, or in good health (not recorded which).

This clonotype was observed a single time. The J gene is TRBJ2-7, the V gene TRBV5-1; D is unresolved. The V end lost 1 base, the J end lost 3 bases, and 5 bases lay between the germline ends. The CDR3 consists of 12 residues. The germline gives CDR1 SGHRS, CDR2 YFSETQ. CDR3 bases: TGCGCCAGCAGCTTGAAGGGCTACGAGCAGTACTTC. Protein product: CASSLKGYEQYF.

The genes are TRBV29-1 and TRBJ2-1; 13 positions match TRBD2. This CDR3 contains 14 residues. Germline V gene lookup returns CDR1 SQVTM and CDR2 ANQGSEA. The ends lost 8 bases at V and 9 bases at J; junction bases unmatched: 10. The CDR3 sequence is CSTITSGRGSEQFF. CDR3 nucleotide sequence: TGCAGCACCATCACTAGCGGGAGGGGAAGTGAGCAGTTCTTC.

Turning to this clonotype: This may be a read error, as it is one base from a much larger clone. The chain carries TRBV27 and TRBJ2-1; tentative D call: TRBD1 (6 bases). This CDR3 has 13 residues. Germline V gives CDR1 MNHEY, CDR2 SMNVEV (reference sequence). DNA of the CDR3: TGTGGCACCAGACAGGACGGGGTCAATGAGCAGTTCTTC. Encoded protein: CGTRQDGVNEQFF.

This clonotype occurred many times. V gene TRBV7-9 combines with J gene TRBJ1-5; D ambiguous. CDR3 length: 15 residues. Germline CDR1 and CDR2: SEHNR and FQNEAQ (reference sequence). With 8 bases removed from V and 1 base from J, the gap between germline ends came to 15 bases. The CDR3 DNA reads TGTGCCAGCGGCCCCCAGCTGGGGAGCAATCAGCCCCAGCATTTT. As protein: CASGPQLGSNQPQHF.

As regards this clonotype: A much larger clone differs from this one at a single base, so this may be a read error. V is TRBV4-2 and J is TRBJ2-3; TRBD2 agrees at 12 bases. With 7 bases clipped from V and 4 bases from J, the junction kept 3 bases outside the gene matches. Germline loops: CDR1 LGHNA, CDR2 YNFKEQ. The CDR3 covers 14 residues. CDR3 protein: CASTLAGGPDTQYF. CDR3 in DNA: TGTGCCAGCACACTAGCGGGAGGACCAGATACGCAGTATTTT.

The sample holds many counts of this clonotype. The V call is TRBV20-1, the J call TRBJ2-3, with 9 bases that match TRBD1. V lost 6 bases to trimming and J lost 4 bases; unmatched junction nucleotides: 11. The CDR3 spans 15 residues. CDR1 and CDR2 from the germline V gene are DFQATT and SNEGSKA (reference sequence). The CDR3 loop reads CSASPGQGDADTQYF. CDR3 bases: TGCAGTGCGTCCCCGGGACAGGGCGATGCAGATACGCAGTATTTT.

The chain links TRBV24-1 to TRBJ1-1; D is unclear. Germline CDR1 KGHDR, CDR2 SFDVKD. Trimming took off 9 bases at V and 4 bases at J, with 20 bases between the two ends. The CDR3 has 15 amino acids. For the CDR3, the DNA is TGTGCCACCCCCATTGAGCCCACCCGGAGCACTGAAGCTTTCTTT. Encoded protein: CATPIEPTRSTEAFF.

This clonotype has a count of ten or more. The V call is TRBV6-1, the J call TRBJ1-1; 7 bases line up with TRBD1. The CDR3 length is 14 residues. V trimming: 5 bases; J trimming: 3 bases; junction bases outside the gene matches: 6. Germline V gene sequence: CDR1 MNHNS, CDR2 SASEGT. This CDR3 is CASSPGQVHTEAFF. CDR3 bases: TGTGCCAGCAGTCCCGGACAGGTCCACACTGAAGCTTTCTTT.

To note about this clonotype: A much larger clone is a single base away; this may be a read error. The chain uses TRBV7-2 and TRBJ2-3, with D maybe TRBD2 (5 bases). Germline V gene data show CDR1 as SGHTA and CDR2 as FQGNSA. CDR3 length: 14 amino acids. Trimming pared 3 bases from V and 4 bases from J, leaving 11 bases between. The CDR3: CASSLGRAADTQYF. The CDR3 region has the DNA TGTGCCAGCAGCTTGGGGAGAGCGGCAGATACGCAGTATTTT.